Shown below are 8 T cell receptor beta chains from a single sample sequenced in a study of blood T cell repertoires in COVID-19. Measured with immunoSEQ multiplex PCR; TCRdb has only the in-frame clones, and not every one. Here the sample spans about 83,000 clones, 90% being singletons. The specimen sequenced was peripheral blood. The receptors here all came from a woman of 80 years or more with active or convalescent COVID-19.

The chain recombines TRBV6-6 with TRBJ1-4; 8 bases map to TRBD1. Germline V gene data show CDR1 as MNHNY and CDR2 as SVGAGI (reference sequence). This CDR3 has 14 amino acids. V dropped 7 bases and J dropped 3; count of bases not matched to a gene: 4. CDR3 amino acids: CASTGGQSNEKLFF. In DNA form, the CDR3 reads TGTGCCAGCACAGGGGGCCAGTCTAATGAAAAACTGTTTTTT.

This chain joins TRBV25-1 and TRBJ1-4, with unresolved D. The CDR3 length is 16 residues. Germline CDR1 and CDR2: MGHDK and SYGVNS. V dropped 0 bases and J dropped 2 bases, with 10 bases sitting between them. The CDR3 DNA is TGTGCCAGCAGTGAATACGGGTTAAGTACTAATGAAAAACTGTTTTTT. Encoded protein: CASSEYGLSTNEKLFF.

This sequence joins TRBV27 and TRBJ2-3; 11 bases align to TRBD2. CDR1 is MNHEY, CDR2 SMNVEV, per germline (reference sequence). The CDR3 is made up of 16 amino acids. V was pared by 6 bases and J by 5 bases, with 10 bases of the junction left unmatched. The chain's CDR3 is CASRKNSGGAQDTQYF. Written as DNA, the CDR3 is TGTGCCAGCAGAAAGAATAGCGGGGGGGCCCAAGATACGCAGTATTTT.

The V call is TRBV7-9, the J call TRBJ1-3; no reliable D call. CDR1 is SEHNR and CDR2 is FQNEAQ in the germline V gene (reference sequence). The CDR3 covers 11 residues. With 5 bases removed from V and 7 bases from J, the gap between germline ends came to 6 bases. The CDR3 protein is CASSPVNTIYF. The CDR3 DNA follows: TGTGCCAGCAGCCCCGTCAACACCATATATTTT.

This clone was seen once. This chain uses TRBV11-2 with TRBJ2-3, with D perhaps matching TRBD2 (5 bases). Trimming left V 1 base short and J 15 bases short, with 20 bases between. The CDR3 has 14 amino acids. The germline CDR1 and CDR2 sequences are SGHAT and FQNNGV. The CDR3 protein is CASSLAGSLAIGYF. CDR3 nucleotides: TGTGCCAGCAGCTTAGCCGGAAGTCTAGCAATCGGTTATTTT. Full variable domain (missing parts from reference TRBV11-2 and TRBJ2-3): EAGVAQSPRYKIIEKRQSVAFWCNPISGHATLYWYQQILGQGPKLLIQFQNNGVVDDSQLPKDRFSAERLKGVDSTLKIQPAKLEDSAVYLCASSLAGSLAIGYFGPGTRLTVL.

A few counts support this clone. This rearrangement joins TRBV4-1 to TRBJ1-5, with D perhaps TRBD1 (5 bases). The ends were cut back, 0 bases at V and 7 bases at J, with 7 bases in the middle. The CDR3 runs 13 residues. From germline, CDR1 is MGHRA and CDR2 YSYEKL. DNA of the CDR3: TGCGCCAGCAGCCAAGACAGGGTCCAGCCCCAGCATTTT. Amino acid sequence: CASSQDRVQPQHF.

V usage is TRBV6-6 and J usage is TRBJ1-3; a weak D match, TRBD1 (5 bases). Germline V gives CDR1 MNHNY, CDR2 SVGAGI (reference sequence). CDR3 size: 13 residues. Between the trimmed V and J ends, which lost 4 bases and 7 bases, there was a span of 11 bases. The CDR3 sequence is CASSWKDTNTIYF. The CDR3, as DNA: TGTGCCAGCAGTTGGAAGGACACCAACACCATATATTTT.

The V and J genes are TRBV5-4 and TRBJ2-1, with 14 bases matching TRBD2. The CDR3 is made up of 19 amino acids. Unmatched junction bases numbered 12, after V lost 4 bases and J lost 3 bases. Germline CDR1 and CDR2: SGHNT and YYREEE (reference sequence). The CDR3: CASSPGLAGDRLFYNEQFF. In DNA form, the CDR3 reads TGTGCCAGCAGCCCGGGACTAGCGGGGGACCGGCTCTTCTACAATGAGCAGTTCTTC.